Listed here are 5 T cell receptor beta chains from one sample, sequenced in a study of OX40 agonist ivuxolimab in advanced cancers. Assay used: immunoSEQ multiplex PCR; TCRdb lists only in-frame clones, some missing. The sample has tens of thousands of clones, approximately 90% seen once; the top ten hold about 0.52%. Specimen: CD4+ or CD8+ T cells sorted from blood, collected in a trial of the OX40 agonist ivuxolimab. These receptors originate from an adult with an advanced solid tumor such as melanoma, head and neck, liver or kidney cancer.

This clone showed up just once. This chain uses TRBV18 with TRBJ1-1; D is ambiguous. Germline V gene lookup returns CDR1 KGHSH and CDR2 LQKENI. The CDR3 covers 14 residues. Trimming shortened V by 2 bases and J by 1 base, and 8 bases separated the two germline ends. This chain's CDR3 is CASSPASGNTEAFF. CDR3 nucleotide sequence: TGTGCCAGCTCACCAGCCTCGGGGAACACTGAAGCTTTCTTT.

Concerning this clone itself: Because the CDR3's place on the DNA is in doubt, the DNA is left out and the CDR3 is given as listed by TCRdb. The chain's CDR3 is CASILGEAGELFF. V gene TRBV2 combines with J gene TRBJ2-2; the table assigns TRBD2, which was not confirmed against the DNA. CDR1 is SNHLY and CDR2 is FYNNEI in the germline V gene. Ends included, the CDR3 has 13 residues.

The chain has TRBV15 and TRBJ2-1, with 11 positions matching TRBD1. Trimming removed 6 bases from V and 4 bases from J; junction bases left unmatched: 8. The CDR3 sequence is 16 residues long. The germline V gene has CDR1 LNHNV and CDR2 YYDKDF (reference sequence). The DNA of the CDR3 is TGTGCCACCAGTAAATGGGGGGACAGGGGGTACAATGAGCAGTTCTTC. Protein sequence: CATSKWGDRGYNEQFF.

The V and J genes are TRBV19 and TRBJ2-3; D is uncertain. The V end was cut by 5 bases, the J end by 5 bases, with 5 bases between. This CDR3 contains 11 residues. Germline V gene sequence: CDR1 LNHDA, CDR2 SQIVND (reference sequence). The CDR3 sequence: CASSSGDTQYF. The CDR3 DNA sequence: TGTGCCAGTAGTTCGGGAGATACGCAGTATTTT. The entire variable domain, with the rest obtained from reference TRBV19 and TRBJ2-3, is as follows: DGGITQSPKYLFRKEGQNVTLSCEQNLNHDAMYWYRQDPGQGLRLIYYSQIVNDFQKGDIAEGYSVSREKKESFPLTVTSAQKNPTAFYLCASSSGDTQYFGPGTRLTVL.

This clone was detected a few times. This sequence joins TRBV6-5 and TRBJ1-5; no clear D gene. The CDR3 runs 14 residues. Germline CDR1 MNHEY, CDR2 SVGAGI. V was trimmed by 6 bases and J by 7 bases, leaving 16 bases between them. The CDR3 bases are TGTGCCAGCAGAAGACTAGAGGCTGGGCAGCCCCAGCATTTT. Encoded protein: CASRRLEAGQPQHF.